Following are 32 T cell receptor beta chains from one sample sequenced in a study of shared clonotypes between healthy human individuals. This table comes from immunoSEQ multiplex PCR, and its TCRdb copy is limited to in-frame clones, with some not included. The sample yields under 1,900,000 clones, less than 99% seen once. The sample comprised naive CD4+ T cells sorted from blood. The subset is: CD45RA+ positively selected. The receptors derive from a man aged 25 to 45 in good health.

The J gene is TRBJ2-3, the V gene TRBV7-2; possible D gene TRBD2, 6 bases. V shed 4 bases and J shed 1 base, with 12 bases lying between them. The CDR3 runs to 15 residues. CDR1 SGHTA and CDR2 FQGNSA come from the germline V gene. The CDR3 reads CASSSGGPGTDTQYF. CDR3 in DNA: TGTGCCAGCAGCTCTGGAGGGCCAGGCACAGATACGCAGTATTTT.

V and J are TRBV18 and TRBJ1-5; TRBD1 aligns across 9 bases. This CDR3 has 14 residues. Germline V gene lookup returns CDR1 KGHSH and CDR2 LQKENI. V lost 5 bases, J lost 4 bases, and 3 bases stayed unmatched. This CDR3 reads CASSRDRDNQPQHF. DNA for the CDR3: TGTGCCAGCTCAAGGGACAGGGATAATCAGCCCCAGCATTTT.

This chain uses TRBV4-1 with TRBJ2-3; 14 bases map to TRBD2. CDR1 is MGHRA, CDR2 YSYEKL, per germline. The CDR3 is 17 amino acids. The V and J ends lost 0 bases and 3 bases, in that order; junction bases with no gene match: 2. For the CDR3, the DNA is TGCGCCAGCAGCCAAGATGGGACTAGCGGGAGTACAGATACGCAGTATTTT. Residues: CASSQDGTSGSTDTQYF.

This chain connects TRBV5-6 to TRBJ2-6; the D gene is possibly TRBD1 (5 bases). V was shortened by 2 bases and J by 2 bases, with 11 bases between the two germline ends. Germline values: CDR1 SGHDT, CDR2 YYEEEE. This CDR3 spans 16 amino acids. CDR3 sequence reads: CASSLMLQAGANVLTF. CDR3 nucleotides: TGTGCCAGCAGCTTAATGTTACAGGCTGGGGCCAACGTCCTGACTTTC.

This chain uses TRBV5-1 with TRBJ1-4; D not certain. This CDR3 spans 14 amino acids. Trimming left V 3 bases short and J 8 bases short, with 14 bases between. Germline V CDR1 and CDR2: SGHRS, YFSETQ. The CDR3 reads CASSSAAIGEKLFF. As DNA, the CDR3 is TGCGCCAGCAGCTCAGCAGCGATCGGCGAAAAACTGTTTTTT.

The chain couples TRBV2 to TRBJ1-5, with 7 bases aligning to TRBD1. The germline gives CDR1 SNHLY, CDR2 FYNNEI. The CDR3 length is 14 residues. Trimming removed 4 bases from V and 4 bases from J; junction bases left unmatched: 4. Here the CDR3 reads CASSAGTVNQPQHF. The DNA of the CDR3 is TGTGCCAGCAGTGCCGGGACAGTAAATCAGCCCCAGCATTTT.

The chain uses TRBV9 and TRBJ2-3; 12 bases match TRBD2. Looked up from germline, CDR1 is SGDLS and CDR2 is YYNGEE. CDR3 size: 15 residues. Trimming at V came to 2 bases and at J to 4 bases, leaving 2 bases not matched to a gene. The CDR3 region is CASSVGTSGPDTQYF. The CDR3 DNA sequence: TGTGCCAGCAGCGTCGGGACTAGCGGGCCAGATACGCAGTATTTT.

Here the CDR3 reads CASSQITGYNEQFF. CDR3 bases: TGTGCCAGCAGCCAAATTACAGGATACAATGAGCAGTTCTTC. The chain uses TRBV11-2 and TRBJ2-1; maybe TRBD1 (5 bases). The CDR3 extends over 14 amino acids. Germline-derived CDR1 and CDR2 are SGHAT and FQNNGV. Trimming removed 5 bases at V and 4 bases at J, with 12 bases between.

The chain links TRBV27 to TRBJ1-5; maybe TRBD1 (5 bases). V was shortened by 8 bases and J by 2 bases, with 25 bases between the two germline ends. The CDR3 runs to 18 residues. Looked up from germline, CDR1 is MNHEY and CDR2 is SMNVEV (reference sequence). CDR3: CASRSGTVAVFGNQPQHF. The CDR3 DNA sequence: TGTGCCAGCCGTTCTGGGACGGTGGCTGTATTTGGCAATCAGCCCCAGCATTTT.

V gene TRBV7-2 combines with J gene TRBJ2-1, with 12 bases aligning to TRBD2. Trimming at V came to 2 bases and at J to 5 bases, leaving 4 bases not matched to a gene. The CDR3 sequence is 16 residues long. Germline V lookup: CDR1 SGHTA, CDR2 FQGNSA. CDR3 nucleotide sequence: TGTGCCAGCAGCTTATCGACTAGCGGGAGTAACAATGAGCAGTTCTTC. As protein: CASSLSTSGSNNEQFF.

The chain links TRBV18 to TRBJ2-7; D unclear. The germline V and J ends were trimmed by 2 bases and 3 bases, with 11 bases remaining between them. Germline CDR1 reads KGHSH; CDR2 reads LQKENI. The CDR3 runs 14 residues. The CDR3 nucleotides read TGTGCCAGCTCACCAATTGGGCTTTTCTACGAGCAGTACTTC. This encodes CASSPIGLFYEQYF.

CDR3 coding DNA: TGTGCCAGCAGCCCCGACCCTGGGGCCAACGTCCTGACTTTC. Translating gives CASSPDPGANVLTF. J is TRBJ2-6 and V is TRBV7-3; the D is unclear. Germline-derived CDR1 and CDR2 are SGHTA and FQGTGA. CDR3 length: 14 residues. Trimming cost V 5 bases and J 2 bases, with 7 bases left between them. Full variable domain (rest looked up from reference TRBV7-3 and TRBJ2-6): GAGVSQTPSNKVTEKGKYVELRCDPISGHTALYWYRQSLGQGPEFLIYFQGTGAADDSGLPNDRFFAVRPEGSVSTLKIQRTERGDSAVYLCASSPDPGANVLTFGAGSRLTVL.

This clone was found once. The chain has TRBV5-6 and TRBJ2-1, with D possibly being TRBD1 (6 bases). Trimming left V 4 bases short and J 2 bases short, with 13 bases between. The CDR3 runs to 15 residues. Germline assignment: CDR1 SGHDT and CDR2 YYEEEE. The CDR3 DNA is TGTGCCAGCAGCCCAAAGCGGACAGCCTACAATGAGCAGTTCTTC. Amino acid sequence: CASSPKRTAYNEQFF.

This sequence joins TRBV9 and TRBJ2-1; no definite D call. This CDR3 contains 13 residues. Trimming stripped 4 bases from V and 7 bases from J, with 12 bases between. Germline V gives CDR1 SGDLS, CDR2 YYNGEE. The CDR3 protein is CASSSLGRNEQFF. CDR3 DNA: TGTGCCAGCAGCTCCCTAGGTAGAAATGAGCAGTTCTTC.

The gene calls are TRBV27 and TRBJ2-2; D ambiguous. In germline, CDR1 is MNHEY, CDR2 SMNVEV (reference sequence). The V end was cut by 7 bases, the J end by 0 bases, with 9 bases between. The CDR3 runs to 14 residues. The CDR3 protein is CASKQSPNTGELFF. In nucleotides, the CDR3 is TGTGCCAGCAAACAGAGCCCGAACACCGGGGAGCTGTTTTTT.

In this sample, this clone turned up once. The rearrangement uses TRBV5-4 and TRBJ2-3; 12 bases align to TRBD2. The CDR3 has 15 residues. Trimming took 3 bases from V and 6 from J; bases not matched to a gene: 5. CDR1 is SGHNT and CDR2 is YYREEE in the germline V gene (reference sequence). CDR3 sequence (DNA): TGTGCCAGCAGCTCCACTACTAGCGGGAGGGATACGCAGTATTTT. It translates to CASSSTTSGRDTQYF.

The chain employs TRBV5-6 and TRBJ2-1, with 7 bases that match TRBD2. Germline assignment: CDR1 SGHDT and CDR2 YYEEEE. This CDR3 comprises 16 residues. Trimming removed 2 bases from V and 1 base from J; junction bases left unmatched: 6. The DNA of the CDR3 is TGTGCCAGCAGCTTATCGTCCGGGAGGTCCTACAATGAGCAGTTCTTC. It translates to CASSLSSGRSYNEQFF.

J is TRBJ2-5 and V is TRBV6-6; D unclear. This CDR3 is built from 10 residues. The germline V and J ends were trimmed by 8 bases and 5 bases, with 6 bases remaining between them. Germline V CDR1 and CDR2: MNHNY, SVGAGI (reference sequence). This chain's CDR3 is CASPDETQYF. DNA of the CDR3: TGTGCCAGCCCGGATGAGACCCAGTACTTC.

This chain uses TRBV27 with TRBJ2-7; D is perhaps TRBD2 (6 bases). V dropped 1 base and J dropped 5 bases, with 21 bases sitting between them. The CDR3 contains 17 residues. The germline CDR1 and CDR2 sequences are MNHEY and SMNVEV (reference sequence). CDR3 region: CASSLWAGTGATHEQYF. The CDR3 bases are TGTGCCAGCAGTTTATGGGCCGGGACGGGAGCCACCCACGAGCAGTACTTC.

This CDR3 is CASSIRPPGELFF. The CDR3, as DNA: TGTGCCAGTAGTATACGTCCGCCCGGGGAGCTGTTTTTT. This chain uses TRBV19 with TRBJ2-2; D remains unclear. This CDR3 has 13 amino acids. Germline CDR1 reads LNHDA; CDR2 reads SQIVND (reference sequence). V lost 2 bases and J lost 6, with 7 bases in between.

V gene TRBV7-9 combines with J gene TRBJ2-5, with unresolved D. V was shortened by 1 base and J by 4 bases, with 7 bases between the two germline ends. The CDR3 runs 13 residues. Per the germline V gene, CDR1 is SEHNR and CDR2 is FQNEAQ (reference sequence). CDR3 in DNA: TGTGCCAGCAGCTTAGTGGTTGGAGAGACCCAGTACTTC. Translating gives CASSLVVGETQYF.

The genes are TRBV7-2 and TRBJ2-1, with 9 bases lining up with TRBD1. The junction had 2 bases not matched to a gene; V was cut back by 5 bases and J by 3 bases. From germline, CDR1 is SGHTA and CDR2 FQGNSA. This CDR3 is built from 14 residues. The CDR3 reads CASSPDRGYNEQFF. The CDR3 DNA follows: TGTGCCAGCAGCCCGGACAGGGGCTACAATGAGCAGTTCTTC.

The chain recombines TRBV7-2 with TRBJ2-7; TRBD2 matches 12 bases. This CDR3 is built from 14 residues. Germline CDR1 SGHTA, CDR2 FQGNSA. V gave up 5 bases and J gave up 6 bases; unmatched junction bases: 5. CDR3 sequence: CASSMGLAGTEQYF. The CDR3 DNA is TGTGCCAGCAGCATGGGACTAGCGGGCACCGAGCAGTACTTC.

The J gene is TRBJ2-3, the V gene TRBV29-1, with 10 bases fitting TRBD2. The CDR3 has 20 residues. Germline V gene lookup returns CDR1 SQVTM and CDR2 ANQGSEA. With V trimmed by 7 bases and J by 3 bases, 25 bases remained unmatched. The CDR3 sequence: CSALFGLAEESGRGTDTQYF. CDR3 bases: TGCAGCGCCCTCTTCGGACTAGCGGAGGAGAGTGGTAGGGGAACAGATACGCAGTATTTT.

CDR3 bases: TGTGCCAGCAGCGTAGATACGCGCGCTGAAGCTTTCTTT. Its protein is CASSVDTRAEAFF. The chain joins TRBV9 to TRBJ1-1; no clear D. Trimming shortened V by 0 bases and J by 6 bases, and 9 bases separated the two germline ends. Looked up from germline, CDR1 is SGDLS and CDR2 is YYNGEE. The CDR3 sequence is 13 residues long.

The CDR3 DNA follows: TGCGCCAGCAGCTTGGGGATGGGCTCCAGTGAGCAGTTCTTC. Its protein is CASSLGMGSSEQFF. This rearrangement joins TRBV5-1 to TRBJ2-1, with unresolved D. Germline CDR1 is SGHRS and CDR2 is YFSETQ. Trimming took 0 bases from V and 9 from J, leaving 13 bases between them. The CDR3 runs to 14 residues.

This clone appeared once. This chain links TRBV13 with TRBJ1-1, with D unclear. The CDR3 totals 15 residues. Germline CDR1 reads PRHDT; CDR2 reads FYEKMQ (reference sequence). V lost 2 bases and J 1 base, leaving 11 bases between the germline ends. The CDR3 region is CASSLRGWKNTEAFF. DNA of the CDR3: TGTGCCAGCAGCTTACGGGGATGGAAGAACACTGAAGCTTTCTTT.

This chain links TRBV19 with TRBJ2-5; no reliable D call. CDR1 and CDR2 from the germline V gene are LNHDA and SQIVND (reference sequence). The length of the CDR3 is 13 residues. With 6 bases removed from V and 5 bases from J, the gap between germline ends came to 13 bases. CDR3 loop: CASRFNGAETQYF. CDR3 sequence (DNA): TGTGCCAGTAGGTTTAATGGAGCGGAGACCCAGTACTTC. Supplemented by reference TRBV19 and TRBJ2-5, the full variable domain reads DGGITQSPKYLFRKEGQNVTLSCEQNLNHDAMYWYRQDPGQGLRLIYYSQIVNDFQKGDIAEGYSVSREKKESFPLTVTSAQKNPTAFYLCASRFNGAETQYFGPGTRLLVL.

This clone showed up just once. The rearrangement joins TRBV25-1 to TRBJ2-7, with 7 positions matching TRBD1. The CDR3 is 15 residues long. The germline gives CDR1 MGHDK, CDR2 SYGVNS. V shed 3 bases and J 6 bases; nucleotides not matched to a gene: 11. The CDR3 sequence is CASSEPDRLLPEQYF. DNA of the CDR3: TGTGCCAGCAGTGAGCCGGACAGGCTCCTCCCCGAGCAGTACTTC.

The V gene is TRBV9, the J gene TRBJ2-6; 8 nucleotides match TRBD1. Germline V lookup: CDR1 SGDLS, CDR2 YYNGEE. V was pared by 1 base and J by 2 bases, with 2 bases of the junction left unmatched. This CDR3 is built from 16 residues. The CDR3, as DNA: TGTGCCAGCAGCGTAAGGACAGGGACTGGGGCCAACGTCCTGACTTTC. Encoded protein: CASSVRTGTGANVLTF.

The chain combines TRBV28 with TRBJ1-2, with a weak D call TRBD1 (5 bases). V shed 5 bases and J shed 2 bases, with 9 bases lying between them. Per germline, CDR1 MDHEN and CDR2 SYDVKM. This CDR3 region has 13 residues. CDR3: CASSNRDNYGYTF. Here the CDR3 DNA reads TGTGCCAGCAGTAACCGGGACAACTATGGCTACACCTTC.

The chain uses TRBV28 and TRBJ1-5, with D hard to call. V lost 4 bases and J 3 bases, leaving 4 bases between the germline ends. The CDR3 sequence is 12 residues long. The germline gives CDR1 MDHEN, CDR2 SYDVKM. CDR3: CASSWANQPQHF. Here the CDR3 DNA reads TGTGCCAGCAGTTGGGCCAATCAGCCCCAGCATTTT.